This is a list of T cell receptor beta chains from one sample in a study of CD8+CD57+ T cells in acquired aplastic anemia. Using its own MiXCR run on the reads, TCRdb lists one record per CDR3 protein. The table shows under 200,000 distinct CDR3 sequences, with 40% to 55% occurring only once. Sequenced input: sorted CD4+, CD8+, or CD8+CD57+ T cells (not recorded which) from PBMCs. These receptors originate from a human donor with aplastic anemia. Both conserved end residues are part of each CDR3. A D gene is named only where the DNA matches it firmly. Clone size is not always given. Where it is, it says once, few, many or a class for expanded clones.

TRBJ2-3 TRBD2 NA 13 TRBV2 CASNIAGEDTQYF TGTGCCAGCAACATAGCGGGAGAAGATACGCAGTATTTT
TRBJ2-1 NA many 15 TRBV6-5 CASSYVPLSGNEQFF TGTGCCAGCAGTTACGTGCCCCTGTCGGGCAATGAGCAGTTCTTC
TRBJ1-6 TRBD1 many 16 TRBV6-2/TRBV6-3 CASSRDSLRLNSPLHF TGTGCCAGCAGTCGGGACAGCCTTCGACTAAATTCACCCCTCCACTTT
TRBJ2-1 NA many 14 TRBV4-3 CASRKDASYNEQFF TGCGCCAGCAGGAAGGACGCTTCCTACAATGAGCAGTTCTTC
TRBJ2-4 NA NA 12 TRBV29-1 CSVEAGGSIQYF TGCAGCGTTGAGGCCGGTGGAAGCATTCAGTACTTC
TRBJ1-2 TRBD1 NA 14 TRBV28 CASSTGQVGFGYTF TGTGCCAGCAGTACTGGACAGGTCGGATTTGGCTACACCTTC
TRBJ1-4 TRBD1 NA 16 TRBV24-1 CATSDSDRAKNEKLFF TGTGCCACCAGTGATTCGGACAGGGCCAAAAATGAAAAACTGTTTTTT
TRBJ1-1 TRBD1 once 12 TRBV25-1 CASSDDRGEAFF TGTGCCAGCAGTGACGACAGGGGTGAAGCTTTCTTT
TRBJ1-2 NA NA 12 TRBV25-1 CASSDSLYGYTF TGTGCCAGCAGTGATTCGCTTTATGGCTACACCTTC
TRBJ2-1 TRBD2 NA 15 TRBV2 CASSGVAGRGNEQFF TGTGCCAGCAGTGGGGTAGCGGGACGTGGTAATGAGCAGTTCTTC
TRBJ2-7 TRBD2 NA 13 TRBV7-9 CASETSWAYEQYF TGTGCCAGCGAGACTAGCTGGGCCTACGAGCAGTACTTC
TRBJ2-3 NA NA 15 TRBV29-1 CSVEPPQGNTDTQYF TGCAGCGTTGAACCCCCGCAGGGGAACACAGATACGCAGTATTTT
TRBJ1-6 TRBD1 NA 16 TRBV7-2 CASSIEPGTGGTPLHF TGTGCCAGTAGTATTGAACCCGGGACAGGGGGAACACCCCTCCACTTT
TRBJ2-3 TRBD2 NA 17 TRBV10-3 CANEGLAGGRGTDTQYF TGTGCCAACGAAGGACTAGCGGGGGGGCGGGGCACAGATACGCAGTATTTT
TRBJ2-2 NA NA 14 TRBV10-3 CAISAAANTGELFF TGTGCCATCAGTGCGGCAGCGAACACCGGGGAGCTGTTTTTT
TRBJ2-3 TRBD2 NA 14 TRBV5-1 CASSFSSGGDTQYF TGCGCCAGCAGCTTCTCTAGCGGGGGGGATACGCAGTATTTT
TRBJ2-2 NA many 16 TRBV4-2 CASSQESTANTGELFF TGTGCCAGCAGCCAAGAGTCGACAGCGAACACCGGGGAGCTGTTTTTT
TRBJ1-1 NA few 16 TRBV18 CASSPDRSFMNTEAFF TGTGCCAGCTCACCCGACAGGTCCTTCATGAACACTGAAGCTTTCTTT
TRBJ1-2 TRBD1 NA 16 TRBV7-3 CASSVAGTGGENGYTF TGTGCCAGCAGCGTCGCCGGGACAGGGGGCGAAAATGGCTACACCTTC
TRBJ2-7 NA large 13 TRBV2 CASSAMGERRQYF TGTGCCAGCAGTGCTATGGGGGAAAGGAGGCAGTACTTC
TRBJ2-2 TRBD1 many 16 TRBV2 CASSQSRDRTTGELFF TGTGCCAGCAGCCAGTCTCGGGACAGAACAACCGGGGAGCTGTTTTTT
TRBJ2-7 TRBD2 NA 14 TRBV29-1 CSVVGGRVSGEQYF TGCAGCGTTGTAGGCGGGAGGGTTTCCGGGGAGCAGTACTTC
TRBJ2-7 NA NA 14 TRBV15 CATSNGQSSYEQYF TGTGCCACCAGCAACGGACAGAGCTCCTACGAGCAGTACTTC
TRBJ1-5 TRBD1 few 15 TRBV19 CASSTGQGARQPQHF TGTGCCAGTAGTACGGGACAGGGGGCGCGTCAGCCCCAGCATTTT
TRBJ2-1 TRBD2 NA 14 TRBV2 CASSRTSSYNEQFF TGTGCCAGCAGTCGGACTAGCTCCTACAATGAGCAGTTCTTC
TRBJ1-2 NA many 13 TRBV5-1 CASSPLPAYGYTF TGCGCCAGCAGCCCCCTGCCAGCCTATGGCTACACCTTC
TRBJ1-1 NA NA 12 TRBV7-8 CASSLELGEAFF TGTGCCAGCAGCTTAGAACTCGGTGAAGCTTTCTTT
TRBJ1-2 NA NA 13 TRBV12-3/TRBV12-4 CASSSGANYGYTF TGTGCCAGCAGTTCAGGGGCTAACTATGGCTACACCTTC
TRBJ1-1 NA few 16 TRBV12-3/TRBV12-4 CASSLEGFRRNTEAFF TGTGCCAGCAGTTTAGAGGGGTTTAGGAGGAACACTGAAGCTTTCTTT
TRBJ2-3 NA NA 13 TRBV10-3 CAISAELTDTQYF TGTGCCATCAGTGCCGAACTCACAGATACGCAGTATTTT
TRBJ1-6 TRBD1 NA 14 TRBV10-3 CAIGDSSYNSPLHF TGTGCCATAGGGGACAGCTCCTATAATTCACCCCTCCACTTT
TRBJ2-7 TRBD1 few 11 TRBV7-9 CGGSHGQAEDF TGTGGCGGCAGTCACGGACAGGCTGAGGACTTC
TRBJ1-1 TRBD1 many 15 TRBV7-6 CASSPNRGLNTEAFF TGTGCCAGCAGCCCCAACAGGGGGCTGAACACTGAAGCTTTCTTT
TRBJ2-5 NA NA 11 TRBV24-1 CATSEDETQYF TGTGCCACCAGTGAAGACGAGACCCAGTACTTC
TRBJ1-1 NA many 12 TRBV29-1 CSVGGGGTEAFF TGCAGCGTTGGGGGGGGAGGTACTGAAGCTTTCTTT
TRBJ2-2 TRBD1 NA 16 TRBV6-4 CASKRSGTGETGELFF TGTGCCAGCAAAAGGTCAGGGACAGGAGAAACCGGGGAGCTGTTTTTT
TRBJ1-5 TRBD1 few 15 TRBV15 CATSKQGASNQPQHF TGTGCCACCAGCAAACAGGGGGCGAGCAATCAGCCCCAGCATTTT
TRBJ1-1 NA NA 14 TRBV15 CATSGGLLNTEAFF TGTGCCACCAGCGGTGGACTGTTGAACACTGAAGCTTTCTTT
TRBJ1-2 NA many 13 TRBV5-6 CASNKRGTYGYTF TGTGCCAGCAACAAACGGGGTACCTATGGCTACACCTTC
TRBJ2-3 NA NA 16 TRBV15 CATSREGGPGTDTQYF TGTGCCACCAGCAGGGAGGGGGGGCCGGGCACAGATACGCAGTATTTT
TRBJ1-1 TRBD1 many 14 TRBV6-4 CASSDTDRGTEAFF TGTGCCAGCAGTGATACCGACAGGGGCACTGAAGCTTTCTTT
TRBJ2-1 TRBD2 many 15 TRBV4-2 CASSRGTSGSNEQFF TGTGCCAGCAGCCGAGGGACTAGCGGGAGCAATGAGCAGTTCTTC
TRBJ2-2 NA NA 15 TRBV10-3 CAISGPSSGHGELFF TGTGCCATCAGTGGCCCTAGCTCAGGGCACGGGGAGCTGTTTTTT
TRBJ2-3 TRBD2 NA 17 TRBV11-2 CASSLVGSGGGADTQYF TGTGCCAGCAGCTTAGTGGGCAGCGGGGGTGGGGCAGATACGCAGTATTTT
TRBJ1-4 TRBD1 many 15 TRBV4-1 CASSQETGTNEKLFF TGCGCCAGCAGCCAAGAGACAGGGACTAATGAAAAACTGTTTTTT
TRBJ2-5 NA NA 15 TRBV15 CATSRDRTGEETQYF TGTGCCACCAGCAGAGATCGGACCGGGGAAGAGACCCAGTACTTC
TRBJ1-2 TRBD1 NA 15 TRBV25-1 CASSEFSDRAGGYTF TGTGCCAGCAGTGAGTTCTCGGACAGGGCGGGGGGCTACACCTTC
TRBJ2-7 TRBD2 NA 14 TRBV19 CASSQSGGSYEQYF TGTGCCAGTAGTCAGAGCGGGGGTAGCTACGAGCAGTACTTC